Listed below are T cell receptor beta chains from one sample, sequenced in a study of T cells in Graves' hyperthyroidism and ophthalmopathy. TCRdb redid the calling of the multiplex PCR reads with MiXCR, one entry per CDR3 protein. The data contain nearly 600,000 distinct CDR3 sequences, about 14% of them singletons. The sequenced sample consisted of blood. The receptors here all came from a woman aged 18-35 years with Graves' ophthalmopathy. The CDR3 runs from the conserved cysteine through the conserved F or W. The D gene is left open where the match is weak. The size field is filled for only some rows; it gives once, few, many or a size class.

CDR3 protein: CASSPGTSGRSETQYF
CDR3 DNA: TGTGCCAGCAGTCCCGGGACTAGCGGGAGATCCGAGACCCAGTACTTC
V gene: TRBV27
J gene: TRBJ2-5
CDR3 length: 16
D gene: TRBD2
clone size: many

CDR3 protein: CASSFLVPGLDRKLEQFF
CDR3 DNA: TGTGCCAGCAGTTTCCTGGTCCCAGGACTTGACAGGAAACTAGAGCAGTTCTTC
V gene: TRBV28
J gene: TRBJ2-1
CDR3 length: 18
D gene: .
clone size: many

CDR3 protein: CAWNQGGQPQHF
CDR3 DNA: TGTGCCTGGAACCAAGGCGGACAGCCCCAGCATTTT
V gene: TRBV30
J gene: TRBJ1-5
CDR3 length: 12
D gene: .
clone size: few

CDR3 protein: CASSPDPPTGELFF
CDR3 DNA: TGTGCCAGCAGCCCGGACCCACCCACCGGGGAGCTGTTTTTT
V gene: TRBV13
J gene: TRBJ2-2
CDR3 length: 14
D gene: .
clone size: few

CDR3 protein: CSARRSGRALSTDTQYF
CDR3 DNA: TGCAGTGCTAGGAGGAGCGGGAGGGCCTTGAGCACAGATACGCAGTATTTT
V gene: TRBV20-1
J gene: TRBJ2-3
CDR3 length: 17
D gene: TRBD2
clone size: .

CDR3 protein: CASSRGTGDGYTF
CDR3 DNA: TGTGCCAGCAGCCGCGGGACGGGGGATGGCTACACCTTC
V gene: TRBV12-3/TRBV12-4
J gene: TRBJ1-2
CDR3 length: 13
D gene: .
clone size: many

CDR3 protein: CASRKGLAGVTDTQYF
CDR3 DNA: TGTGCCAGCAGAAAGGGACTAGCGGGAGTCACAGATACGCAGTATTTT
V gene: TRBV7-3
J gene: TRBJ2-3
CDR3 length: 16
D gene: TRBD2
clone size: few

CDR3 protein: CASSSQSYNEQFF
CDR3 DNA: TGTGCCAGTAGTTCGCAGAGCTACAATGAGCAGTTCTTC
V gene: TRBV19
J gene: TRBJ2-1
CDR3 length: 13
D gene: .
clone size: few

CDR3 protein: CASSPQQDSPLHF
CDR3 DNA: TGTGCCAGCAGCCCCCAACAGGATTCACCCCTCCACTTT
V gene: TRBV7-2
J gene: TRBJ1-6
CDR3 length: 13
D gene: .
clone size: many

CDR3 protein: CSAPQLNGAGNEQFF
CDR3 DNA: TGCAGTGCTCCACAGCTAAATGGGGCCGGGAATGAGCAGTTCTTC
V gene: TRBV20-1
J gene: TRBJ2-1
CDR3 length: 15
D gene: .
clone size: .

CDR3 protein: CASSRRDDSKQYF
CDR3 DNA: TGTGCCAGCAGTCGCCGGGACGACAGTAAGCAGTACTTC
V gene: TRBV7-3
J gene: TRBJ2-7
CDR3 length: 13
D gene: .
clone size: many

CDR3 protein: CASSLGQGSPYEQYF
CDR3 DNA: TGTGCCAGCAGTCTGGGACAGGGATCCCCCTACGAGCAGTACTTC
V gene: TRBV27
J gene: TRBJ2-7
CDR3 length: 15
D gene: TRBD1
clone size: .

CDR3 protein: CASSSGGRSTDTQYF
CDR3 DNA: TGTGCCAGCAGCTCAGGGGGCCGAAGCACAGATACGCAGTATTTT
V gene: TRBV7-9
J gene: TRBJ2-3
CDR3 length: 15
D gene: TRBD1
clone size: many

CDR3 protein: CASSYAGGSYEQYF
CDR3 DNA: TGTGCCAGCAGTTACGCGGGTGGGTCCTACGAGCAGTACTTC
V gene: TRBV6-2/TRBV6-3
J gene: TRBJ2-7
CDR3 length: 14
D gene: .
clone size: many

CDR3 protein: CASSPTPSNQPQHF
CDR3 DNA: TGTGCCAGCTCACCAACACCTAGCAATCAGCCCCAGCATTTT
V gene: TRBV18
J gene: TRBJ1-5
CDR3 length: 14
D gene: .
clone size: many

CDR3 protein: CASSSRGTSHEQYF
CDR3 DNA: TGTGCCAGCAGCTCAAGGGGGACTAGTCACGAGCAGTACTTC
V gene: TRBV7-9
J gene: TRBJ2-7
CDR3 length: 14
D gene: TRBD2
clone size: many

CDR3 protein: CASSYRGPSSGANVLTF
CDR3 DNA: TGTGCCAGCAGTTACCGAGGACCTTCCTCTGGGGCCAACGTCCTGACTTTC
V gene: TRBV6-2/TRBV6-3
J gene: TRBJ2-6
CDR3 length: 17
D gene: .
clone size: many

CDR3 protein: CASSHLPGGNYYNSPLHF
CDR3 DNA: TGCGCCAGCAGCCATCTCCCGGGGGGGAACTACTATAATTCACCCCTCCACTTT
V gene: TRBV4-3
J gene: TRBJ1-6
CDR3 length: 18
D gene: .
clone size: .

CDR3 protein: CASNIGRSYEQYF
CDR3 DNA: TGTGCCAGCAATATTGGCAGATCCTACGAGCAGTACTTC
V gene: TRBV2
J gene: TRBJ2-7
CDR3 length: 13
D gene: .
clone size: many

CDR3 protein: CASTGSAGVETQYF
CDR3 DNA: TGTGCCAGCACAGGGAGTGCGGGAGTTGAGACCCAGTACTTC
V gene: TRBV6-2/TRBV6-3
J gene: TRBJ2-5
CDR3 length: 14
D gene: TRBD2
clone size: .

CDR3 protein: CAGDPSGSSYEQYF
CDR3 DNA: TGTGCCGGAGACCCTAGCGGGAGCTCCTACGAGCAGTACTTC
V gene: TRBV6-1
J gene: TRBJ2-7
CDR3 length: 14
D gene: TRBD2
clone size: many

CDR3 protein: CSARDTQGPVNTEAFF
CDR3 DNA: TGCAGTGCTAGAGATACCCAGGGGCCCGTGAACACTGAAGCTTTCTTT
V gene: TRBV20-1
J gene: TRBJ1-1
CDR3 length: 16
D gene: .
clone size: many

CDR3 protein: CASSYRDSGNTIYF
CDR3 DNA: TGTGCCAGCAGTTACAGGGACTCTGGAAACACCATATATTTT
V gene: TRBV7-9
J gene: TRBJ1-3
CDR3 length: 14
D gene: .
clone size: many

CDR3 protein: CASSVAGTARFDNEQFF
CDR3 DNA: TGTGCCAGCAGCGTAGCGGGGACAGCTAGGTTCGACAATGAGCAGTTCTTC
V gene: TRBV9
J gene: TRBJ2-1
CDR3 length: 17
D gene: TRBD1
clone size: few

CDR3 protein: CASSGGEGGQAFF
CDR3 DNA: TGTGCCAGCAGCGGTGGGGAGGGGGGCCAAGCTTTCTTT
V gene: TRBV9
J gene: TRBJ1-1
CDR3 length: 13
D gene: .
clone size: many

CDR3 protein: CASSFGFLLGNTQYF
CDR3 DNA: TGTGCCAGCAGTTTCGGTTTCCTTCTAGGGAATACGCAGTATTTT
V gene: TRBV7-9
J gene: TRBJ2-3
CDR3 length: 15
D gene: .
clone size: .